This is a list of T cell receptor beta chains from one sample in a study of Graves' ophthalmopathy and Graves' hyperthyroidism. One entry per CDR3 protein results from TCRdb running MiXCR on the multiplex PCR reads. The data contain about 420,000 distinct CDR3 sequences, around 21% of them singletons. Material for sequencing was peripheral blood. The receptors derive from a woman aged 18-29 years with stable Graves' hyperthyroidism. Both conserved end residues are part of each CDR3. The D gene is left open where the match is weak. Clone size is given for some rows only: seen once, a few or many times, or a class if the clone is expanded.

14 | . | TRBD1 | TRBJ1-5 | TRBV25-1 | CASSLWTGQQPQHF
16 | many | TRBD2 | TRBJ2-7 | TRBV6-1 | CASSELAGGMSYEQYF
13 | many | TRBD1 | TRBJ1-1 | TRBV6-5 | CASPDRPDTEAFF
13 | . | . | TRBJ1-1 | TRBV12-5 | CASGEYMNTEAFF
18 | . | . | TRBJ1-1 | TRBV28 | CASSLGIGRGTMNTEAFF
16 | few | . | TRBJ1-3 | TRBV12-3/TRBV12-4 | CASSSRRVVSGNTIYF
14 | many | TRBD1 | TRBJ1-5 | TRBV7-2 | CASSLAQGDQPQHF
13 | many | . | TRBJ2-5 | TRBV6-1 | CASTQRGQETQYF
13 | many | . | TRBJ2-7 | TRBV29-1 | CSVEDRLSYEQYF
16 | many | TRBD2 | TRBJ2-7 | TRBV2 | CASSLFSGGMIYEQYF
16 | . | TRBD1 | TRBJ1-5 | TRBV18 | CASSPRGGGPDQPQHF
14 | . | TRBD2 | TRBJ2-6 | TRBV30 | CAWGTSSGANVLTF
17 | many | . | TRBJ2-2 | TRBV12-3/TRBV12-4 | CASSSTSSLRNTGELFF
12 | many | . | TRBJ1-5 | TRBV19 | CASSMINQPQHF
13 | few | . | TRBJ1-5 | TRBV6-2/TRBV6-3 | CASTQGDNQPQHF
15 | few | TRBD2 | TRBJ2-7 | TRBV4-1 | CASSQSGLAGVEQYF
13 | . | . | TRBJ2-7 | TRBV11-3 | CASSSNTGREQYF
15 | many | . | TRBJ1-1 | TRBV5-5 | CASSLAAAMNTEAFF
15 | . | . | TRBJ2-7 | TRBV12-3/TRBV12-4 | CASSGRPERPYEQYF
15 | many | . | TRBJ2-5 | TRBV6-1 | CASSPWGQGRETQYF
16 | . | . | TRBJ1-1 | TRBV5-1 | CASSPPGDGVNTEAFF
15 | many | TRBD2 | TRBJ2-5 | TRBV27 | CASSFGGRASETQYF
16 | many | . | TRBJ2-5 | TRBV6-5 | CASSYPQTFGGETQYF
14 | . | . | TRBJ1-5 | TRBV30 | CAWSPDNLNQPQHF
15 | many | . | TRBJ2-7 | TRBV15 | CATSRAEGPNYEQYF
15 | many | . | TRBJ2-7 | TRBV9 | CASSVMTGEGHEQYF
12 | few | . | TRBJ2-7 | TRBV3-1 | CASNLDRSKQYF
13 | . | . | TRBJ1-1 | TRBV7-8 | CASSWGTYGEAFF
14 | many | . | TRBJ1-3 | TRBV20-1 | CSASTVTSGNTIYF
14 | many | . | TRBJ1-3 | TRBV6-6 | CASRVSLFGNTIYF
13 | . | TRBD1 | TRBJ1-1 | TRBV7-9 | CASSLAGQAGAFF
13 | . | . | TRBJ2-5 | TRBV28 | CASSSAGQETQYF
17 | few | TRBD2 | TRBJ2-3 | TRBV4-2 | CASSQATSGRSTDTQYF
15 | many | . | TRBJ1-2 | TRBV6-2/TRBV6-3 | CASSYPGRRMYGYTF
15 | . | . | TRBJ1-1 | TRBV5-1 | CASSLGGTLGTEAFF
14 | many | . | TRBJ2-2 | TRBV7-2 | CASSPFRYTGELFF
15 | many | TRBD1 | TRBJ2-5 | TRBV28 | CASSWDGQGQETQYF
14 | many | TRBD1 | TRBJ2-7 | TRBV6-5 | CASTYGQERYEQYF
14 | many | . | TRBJ1-1 | TRBV6-1 | CASSVHFMNTEAFF
16 | . | TRBD1 | TRBJ1-5 | TRBV6-2/TRBV6-3 | CASSPRDRVSNQPQHF
14 | many | TRBD2 | TRBJ2-7 | TRBV30 | CAWSVRLAVYEQYF
15 | . | TRBD1 | TRBJ1-2 | TRBV6-1 | CASSEAGDRNYGYTF
15 | many | . | TRBJ1-5 | TRBV5-6 | CASSYRAVGNQPQHF
15 | many | TRBD1 | TRBJ1-6 | TRBV28 | CASSAGTGSNSPLHF
14 | many | . | TRBJ1-1 | TRBV20-1 | CSARSAGTLTEAFF